This entry is about one T cell receptor beta chain. Its binding antigen is unknown. The input lacks base qualities; no much larger clone sits a single base away. The CDR3 regions of human TCRbeta chains were analyzed by immunosequencing. On the study's bioinformatics: Repertoire TCRs were checked for matches against a reference library of SARS-CoV-2-specific TCRs that had been generated using the MIRA antigen-specificity platform. Breadth was defined as the fraction of unique TCRs that were SARS-CoV-2-associated. Depth was defined as the fraction of total T cells that were SARS-CoV-2-associated. Using the MIRA data, each spike-specific TCR was assigned both to the spike region to which the TCR was reactive and to a CD4 or CD8 class. Log10-transformed breadth and depth values were compared by one-way ANOVA with Sidak's multiple comparisons tests. Sourced from immuneACCESS, this table was stored by TCRdb with only in-frame sequences that have V and J called. A share of the clones is absent; for the studies checked, an unresolved V gene accounts for under half, and the remainder has no known explanation. For V, J and clone size, that table is used; D and trimming come from the DNA. The sample has 110,000 or so clones on record, 70% to 90% of them singletons. About a sixth of the sample comes from the top ten.

Per the publication, the time point label means: baseline before first vaccination. Samples from vaccinated people were obtained from the UK trials COV001 and COV002, which included a single-blind randomized controlled phase 2/3 trial of AZD1222 (ChAdOx1 nCoV-19) in healthy adults. For TCRbeta chain sequencing, PBMC samples were collected from trial participants at day 0 and at day 28 after the second dose. This entry comes from a study of T cell responses to AZD1222 COVID-19 vaccine listed by TCRdb under 2021. A note on the overall study: AZD1222 recipients whose second dose came at about 4 weeks and those whose second dose came at about 12 weeks were combined into one group, since spike-specific TCR depth and breadth did not differ between the two schedules. TCR sequencing covered over 230 trial participants: 200 to 220 given two doses of AZD1222 and around 26 given two doses of MenACWY control vaccine. Trial participants were enrolled by age into subgroups of 18-55, 56-69 and 70-plus years, and around 150, 28 and 57 TCR-sequenced participants, respectively, were included in these subgroups. Overall study results and their limits: Conclusions about previously exposed vaccinees were limited because only six AZD1222 recipients were SARS-CoV-2 seropositive at baseline. Epitopes outside the regions mutated in the B.1.351 and B.1.1.7 variants were reportedly recognized by nearly half of the unique spike-specific TCRs. The 56-69-year group was small, and its depth increase did not reach significance, likely because of low power. Participants were mostly white British and included more females than males, and it was suggested by the authors that clonal diversity may have been underestimated. The vaccine-associated CD4 TCRs covered the entire spike protein, and the dominant responses fell in regions 160-218 and 743-854. Because no day 14 peak-response samples were available, the repertoires could be characterized only after the peak T cell response. After two AZD1222 doses, both the breadth and the depth of spike-specific TCRs were significantly higher than at day 0 and than in MenACWY recipients.

Counted from cysteine to phenylalanine, this CDR3 has 14 amino acids. Only the CDR3 part of the read is kept: 42 bases, read in frame from the first base. From a lookup of the germline V gene, CDR1 and CDR2 are SGHTA and FQGNSA. V is clipped by 5 bases and J by 5 bases, and the sequence between their germline boundaries is 16 bases long. This receptor was identified in an adult in good health. Material: peripheral blood, obtained on day 0 of AZD1222 vaccination. Recombination linked TRBV7-2 to TRBJ2-7, with TRBD1 perhaps the D gene, on 5 matching bases. The DNA sequence reads TGTGCCAGCAGCCAAATAGGGGATAGGGACGAGCAGTACTTC. It translates as CASSQIGDRDEQYF.